The T cell receptor beta chain under discussion was sequenced for a study of blood T cell repertoires in COVID-19. Clones were read by immunoSEQ multiplex PCR, and TCRdb kept only the in-frame ones, dropping some. This sample yields roughly 230,000 clones, of which less than 85% are seen a single time; approximately 3.8% belongs to the top ten. V lost 1 base, J lost 2 bases, and 6 bases lay in between. The CDR3 spans 14 residues. Germline V gene data show CDR1 as SEHNR and CDR2 as FQNEAQ (reference sequence). In the case of this clone: Other DNA sequences within the sample encode an identical CDR3.

V is TRBV7-9 and J is TRBJ1-5; D possibly corresponds to TRBD1 (5 bases). This TCR came from a woman of 80 years or more with acute or convalescent COVID-19. The sequencing input was peripheral blood. The CDR3, as DNA: TGTGCCAGCAGCTTAGAAGGGGGCAATCAGCCCCAGCATTTT. It specifies CASSLEGGNQPQHF.